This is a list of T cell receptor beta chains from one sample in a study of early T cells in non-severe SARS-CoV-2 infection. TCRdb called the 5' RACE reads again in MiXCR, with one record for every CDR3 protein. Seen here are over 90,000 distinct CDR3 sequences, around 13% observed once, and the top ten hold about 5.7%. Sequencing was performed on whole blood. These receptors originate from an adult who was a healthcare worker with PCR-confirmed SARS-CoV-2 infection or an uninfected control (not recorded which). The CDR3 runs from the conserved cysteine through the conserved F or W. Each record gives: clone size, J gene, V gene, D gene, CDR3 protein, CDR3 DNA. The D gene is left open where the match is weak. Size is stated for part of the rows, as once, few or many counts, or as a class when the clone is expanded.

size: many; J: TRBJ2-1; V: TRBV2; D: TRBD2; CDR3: CASLAGALVYNEQFF; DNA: TGTGCCAGCTTAGCGGGAGCCCTCGTGTACAATGAGCAGTTCTTC
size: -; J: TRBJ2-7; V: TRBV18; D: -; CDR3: CASSPPDYYEQYF; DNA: TGTGCCAGCTCACCCCCAGATTACTACGAGCAGTACTTC
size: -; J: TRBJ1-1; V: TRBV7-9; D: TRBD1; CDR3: CASSSGTDPAFF; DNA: TGTGCCAGCAGCTCCGGGACAGATCCAGCTTTCTTT
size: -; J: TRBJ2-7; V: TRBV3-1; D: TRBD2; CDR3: CASSQGTSTGHEQYF; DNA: TGTGCCAGCAGCCAAGGGACTAGCACGGGCCACGAGCAGTACTTC
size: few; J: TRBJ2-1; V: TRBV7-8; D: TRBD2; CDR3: CASSSTGLAGSYNEQFF; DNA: TGTGCCAGCAGCTCCACCGGACTAGCGGGATCCTACAATGAGCAGTTCTTC
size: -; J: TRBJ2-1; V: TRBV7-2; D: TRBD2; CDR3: CASSLEAGGYNEQFF; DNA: TGTGCCAGCAGCTTAGAAGCGGGAGGTTACAATGAGCAGTTCTTC
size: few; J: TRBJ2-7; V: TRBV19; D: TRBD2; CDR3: CASSPERERTYEQYF; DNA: TGTGCCAGTAGTCCTGAGCGGGAGCGAACCTACGAGCAGTACTTC
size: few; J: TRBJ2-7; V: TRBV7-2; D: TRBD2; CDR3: CASSGGLAAAYEQYF; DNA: TGTGCCAGCAGTGGCGGACTAGCGGCAGCCTACGAGCAGTACTTC
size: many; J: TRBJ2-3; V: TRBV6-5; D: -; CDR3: CASSYVGALGVPTATQYF; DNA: TGTGCCAGCAGTTACGTCGGGGCCCTGGGGGTCCCCACTGCTACGCAGTATTTT
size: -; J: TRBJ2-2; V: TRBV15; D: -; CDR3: CATSRFAIGELFF; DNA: TGTGCCACCAGCAGATTTGCGATCGGGGAGCTGTTTTTT
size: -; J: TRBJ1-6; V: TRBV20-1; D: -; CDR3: CSARRRNPSYNSPLHF; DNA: TGCAGTGCTAGAAGGAGGAACCCGTCCTATAATTCACCCCTCCACTTT
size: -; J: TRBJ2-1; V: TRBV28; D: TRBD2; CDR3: CASSLLAGPNEQFF; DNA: TGTGCCAGCAGTTTACTAGCGGGACCCAATGAGCAGTTCTTC
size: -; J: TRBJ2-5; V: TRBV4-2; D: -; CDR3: CASSPTGRGEETQYF; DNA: TGTGCCAGCAGCCCAACCGGCAGGGGAGAAGAGACCCAGTACTTC
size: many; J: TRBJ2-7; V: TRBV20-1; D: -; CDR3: CSASSGVEQYF; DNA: TGCAGTGCTAGCTCAGGGGTCGAGCAGTACTTC
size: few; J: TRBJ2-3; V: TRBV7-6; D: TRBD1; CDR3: CASSFLDRGGTDTQYF; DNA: TGTGCCAGCAGCTTCCTGGACAGGGGAGGGACAGATACGCAGTATTTT
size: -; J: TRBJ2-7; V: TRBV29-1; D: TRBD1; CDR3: CSAGQGSYEQYF; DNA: TGCAGCGCTGGACAGGGATCCTACGAGCAGTACTTC
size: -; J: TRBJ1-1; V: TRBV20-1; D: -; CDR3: CSARADYTEAFF; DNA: TGCAGTGCTAGGGCAGACTACACTGAAGCTTTCTTT
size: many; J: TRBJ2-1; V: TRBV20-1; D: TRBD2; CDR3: CSARDSAREGPYSYNEQFF; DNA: TGCAGTGCTAGAGATTCGGCGCGGGAGGGGCCTTACTCCTACAATGAGCAGTTCTTC
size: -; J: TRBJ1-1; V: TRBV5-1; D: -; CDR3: CASSGGWGVGTEAFF; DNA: TGCGCCAGTTCCGGGGGCTGGGGTGTCGGCACTGAAGCTTTCTTT
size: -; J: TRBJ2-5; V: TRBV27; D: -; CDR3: CASSFRAGQETQYF; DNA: TGTGCCAGCAGTTTCAGGGCGGGACAAGAGACCCAGTACTTC
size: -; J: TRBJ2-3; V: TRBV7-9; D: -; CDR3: CASSYGLEGADTQYF; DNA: TGTGCCAGCAGTTACGGACTGGAGGGCGCAGATACGCAGTATTTT
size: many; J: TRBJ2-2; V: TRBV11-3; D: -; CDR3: CASSSSAQVDGELFF; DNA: TGTGCCAGCAGCTCCTCCGCACAGGTGGACGGGGAGCTGTTTTTT
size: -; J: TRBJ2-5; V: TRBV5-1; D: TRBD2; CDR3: CASSLARGPGGQETQYF; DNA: TGCGCCAGCAGCTTGGCCCGAGGGCCGGGAGGGCAAGAGACCCAGTACTTC
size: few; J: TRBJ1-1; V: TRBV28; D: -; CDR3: CASSPPTQMGRTEAFF; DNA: TGTGCCAGCAGTCCCCCGACTCAAATGGGGCGGACTGAAGCTTTCTTT
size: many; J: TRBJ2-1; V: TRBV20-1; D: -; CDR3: CSAWPSSYNEQFF; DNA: TGCAGTGCTTGGCCAAGTTCCTACAATGAGCAGTTCTTC
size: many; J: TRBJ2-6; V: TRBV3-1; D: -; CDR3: CASSQDFREAGANVLTF; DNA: TGTGCCAGCAGCCAAGATTTTAGAGAGGCTGGGGCCAACGTCCTGACTTTC
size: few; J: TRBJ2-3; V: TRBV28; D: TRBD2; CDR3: CASRGETFEDTQYF; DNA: TGTGCGTCTCGGGGGGAGACTTTTGAAGATACGCAGTATTTT
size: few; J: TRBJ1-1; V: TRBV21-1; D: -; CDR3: CASSPPGEQPNTEAFF; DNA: TGTGCCAGCAGCCCCCCCGGGGAACAGCCGAACACTGAAGCTTTCTTT
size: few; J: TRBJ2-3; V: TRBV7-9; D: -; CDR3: CASTGTGSTDTQYF; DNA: TGTGCCAGCACTGGGACTGGGAGCACAGATACGCAGTATTTT
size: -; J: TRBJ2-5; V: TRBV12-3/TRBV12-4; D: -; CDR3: CASSGLWAETQYF; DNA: TGTGCCAGCAGTGGTCTGTGGGCAGAGACCCAGTACTTC
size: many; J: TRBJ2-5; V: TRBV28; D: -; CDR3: CASSFRKLETQYF; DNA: TGTGCCAGCAGTTTCCGAAAGCTAGAGACCCAGTACTTC
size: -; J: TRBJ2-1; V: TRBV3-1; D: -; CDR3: CASSQDPRDNEQFF; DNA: TGTGCCAGCAGCCAAGATCCCCGGGACAATGAGCAGTTCTTC